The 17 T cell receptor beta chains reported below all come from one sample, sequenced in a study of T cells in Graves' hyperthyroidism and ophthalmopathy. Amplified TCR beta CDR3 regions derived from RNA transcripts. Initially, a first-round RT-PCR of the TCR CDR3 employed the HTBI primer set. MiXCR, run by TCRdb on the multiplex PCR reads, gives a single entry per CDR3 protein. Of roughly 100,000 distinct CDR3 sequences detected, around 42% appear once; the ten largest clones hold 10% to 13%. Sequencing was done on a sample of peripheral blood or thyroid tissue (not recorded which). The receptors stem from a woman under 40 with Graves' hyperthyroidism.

CDR3: CASSAGLVNTGELFF. As DNA, the CDR3 is TGTGCCAGCAGTGCCGGACTGGTGAACACCGGGGAGCTGTTTTTT. The chain links TRBV2 to TRBJ2-2, with D maybe TRBD2 (5 bases). The ends were cut back, 4 bases at V and 1 base at J, with 10 bases in the middle. The length of the CDR3 is 15 residues. Germline V gives CDR1 SNHLY, CDR2 FYNNEI.

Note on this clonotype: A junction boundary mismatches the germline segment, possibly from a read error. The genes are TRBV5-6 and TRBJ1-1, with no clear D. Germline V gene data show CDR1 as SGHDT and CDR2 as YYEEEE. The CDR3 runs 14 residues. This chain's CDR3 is CASNLVQKNTEAFF. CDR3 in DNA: TGTGCCAGCAACTTGGTACAAAAGAACACTGAAGCTTTCTTT.

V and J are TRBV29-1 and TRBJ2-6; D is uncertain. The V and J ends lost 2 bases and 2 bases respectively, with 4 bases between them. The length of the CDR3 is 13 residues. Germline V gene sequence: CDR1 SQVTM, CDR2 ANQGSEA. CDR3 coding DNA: TGCAGCGTTGAATTCCCTGGGGCCAACGTCCTGACTTTC. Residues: CSVEFPGANVLTF. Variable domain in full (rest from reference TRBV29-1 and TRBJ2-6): SAVISQKPSRDICQRGTSLTIQCQVDSQVTMMFWYRQQPGQSLTLIATANQGSEATYESGFVIDKFPISRPNLTFSTLTVSNMSPEDSSIYLCSVEFPGANVLTFGAGSRLTVL.

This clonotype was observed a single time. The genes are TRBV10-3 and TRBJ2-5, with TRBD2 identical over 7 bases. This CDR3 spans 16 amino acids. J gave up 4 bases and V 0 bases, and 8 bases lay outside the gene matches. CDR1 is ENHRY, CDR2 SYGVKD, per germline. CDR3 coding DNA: TGTGCCATCAGTGAGTCGACTTGGGAGGGCCGAGAGACCCAGTACTTC. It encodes CAISESTWEGRETQYF.

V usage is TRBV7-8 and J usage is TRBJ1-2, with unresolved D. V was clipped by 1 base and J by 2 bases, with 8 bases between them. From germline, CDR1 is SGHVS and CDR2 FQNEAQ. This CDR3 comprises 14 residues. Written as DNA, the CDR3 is TGTGCCAGCAGCTTAGACAGCGGGAACTATGGCTACACCTTC. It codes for CASSLDSGNYGYTF.

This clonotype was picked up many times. The CDR3 sequence is CATSDPPREGQETQYF. The DNA of the CDR3 is TGTGCCACCAGTGATCCCCCTCGGGAGGGGCAAGAGACCCAGTACTTC. The chain is built from TRBV24-1 and TRBJ2-5; 8 nucleotides match TRBD2. V gave up 3 bases and J gave up 2 bases; unmatched junction bases: 7. Per the germline V gene, CDR1 is KGHDR and CDR2 is SFDVKD. CDR3 length: 16 amino acids.

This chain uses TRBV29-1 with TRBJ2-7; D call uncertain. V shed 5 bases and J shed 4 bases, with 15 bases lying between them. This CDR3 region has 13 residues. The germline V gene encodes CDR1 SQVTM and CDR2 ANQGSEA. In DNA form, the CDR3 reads TGCAGCGTTACTGCGAACAGCAGATACGAGCAGTACTTC. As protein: CSVTANSRYEQYF.

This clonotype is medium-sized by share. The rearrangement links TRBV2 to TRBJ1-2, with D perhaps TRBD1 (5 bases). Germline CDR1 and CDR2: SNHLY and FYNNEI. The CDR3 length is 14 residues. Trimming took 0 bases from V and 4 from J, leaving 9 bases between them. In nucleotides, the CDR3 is TGTGCCAGCAGTGAAGCAGGGGAGGGCTATGGCTACACCTTC. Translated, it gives CASSEAGEGYGYTF.

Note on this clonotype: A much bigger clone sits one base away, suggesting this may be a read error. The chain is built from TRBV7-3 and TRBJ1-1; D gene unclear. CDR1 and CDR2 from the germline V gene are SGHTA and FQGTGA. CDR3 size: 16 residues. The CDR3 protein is CASSLPIRRTNTEAFF. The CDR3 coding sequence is TGCGCCAGCAGCCTCCCCATAAGACGGACCAACACTGAAGCTTTCTTT.

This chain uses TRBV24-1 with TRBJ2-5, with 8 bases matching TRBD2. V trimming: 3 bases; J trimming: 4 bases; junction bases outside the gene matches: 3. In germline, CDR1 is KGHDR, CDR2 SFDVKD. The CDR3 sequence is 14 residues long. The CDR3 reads CATSDATSGETQYF. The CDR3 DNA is TGTGCCACCAGTGATGCTACTAGCGGAGAGACCCAGTACTTC.

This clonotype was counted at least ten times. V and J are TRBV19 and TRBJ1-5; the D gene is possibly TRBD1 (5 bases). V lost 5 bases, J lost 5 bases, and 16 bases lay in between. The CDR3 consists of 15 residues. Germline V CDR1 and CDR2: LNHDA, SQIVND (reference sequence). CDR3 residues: CASSFDGGSYQPQHF. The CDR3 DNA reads TGTGCCAGTAGTTTCGACGGGGGTTCCTATCAGCCCCAGCATTTT.

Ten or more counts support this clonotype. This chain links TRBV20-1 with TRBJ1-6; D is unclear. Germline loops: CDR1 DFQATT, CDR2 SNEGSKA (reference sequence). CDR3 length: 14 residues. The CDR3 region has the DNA TGCAATGCCACGAAGGTCAGGCTTAATTCACCCCTCCACTTT. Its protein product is CNATKVRLNSPLHF.

The CDR3 loop is CASSFSLTGEQYF. DNA for the CDR3: TGTGCCAGCAGTTTTTCATTAACAGGCGAGCAGTACTTC. The genes are TRBV28 and TRBJ2-7; D perhaps matches TRBD1 (5 bases). The ends were cut back, 3 bases at V and 6 bases at J, with 12 bases in the middle. From germline, CDR1 is MDHEN and CDR2 SYDVKM. There are 13 residues in the CDR3. Filled out from reference TRBV28 and TRBJ2-7, the complete variable domain reads DVKVTQSSRYLVKRTGEKVFLECVQDMDHENMFWYRQDPGLGLRLIYFSYDVKMKEKGDIPEGYSVSREKKERFSLILESASTNQTSMYLCASSFSLTGEQYFGPGTRLTVT.

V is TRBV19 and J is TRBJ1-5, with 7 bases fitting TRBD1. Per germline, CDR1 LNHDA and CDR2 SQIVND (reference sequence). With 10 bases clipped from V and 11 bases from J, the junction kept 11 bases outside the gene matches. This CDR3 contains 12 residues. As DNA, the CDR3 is TGTGCCACGGGACAGCCGGTTGGGACCCAGCATTTT. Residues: CATGQPVGTQHF.

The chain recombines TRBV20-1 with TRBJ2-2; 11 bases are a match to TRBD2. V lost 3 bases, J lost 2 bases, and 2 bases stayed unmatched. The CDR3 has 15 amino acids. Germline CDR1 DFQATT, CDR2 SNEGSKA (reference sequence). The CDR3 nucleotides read TGCAGTGCTAGGAGACTAGCGGGAAACACCGGGGAGCTGTTTTTT. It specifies CSARRLAGNTGELFF.

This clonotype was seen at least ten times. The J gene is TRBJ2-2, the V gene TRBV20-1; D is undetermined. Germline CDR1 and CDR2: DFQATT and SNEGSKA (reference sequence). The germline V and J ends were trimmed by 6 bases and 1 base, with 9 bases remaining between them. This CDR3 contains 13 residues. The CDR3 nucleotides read TGCAGTGCCCTCGACAAGAACACCGGGGAGCTGTTTTTT. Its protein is CSALDKNTGELFF.

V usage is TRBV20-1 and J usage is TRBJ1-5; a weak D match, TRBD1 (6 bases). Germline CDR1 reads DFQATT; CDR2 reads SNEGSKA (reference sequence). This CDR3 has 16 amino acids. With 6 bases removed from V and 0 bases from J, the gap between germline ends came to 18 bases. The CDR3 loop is CSARGQGVYSNQPQHF. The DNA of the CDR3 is TGCAGTGCCCGGGGGCAGGGTGTGTATAGCAATCAGCCCCAGCATTTT.